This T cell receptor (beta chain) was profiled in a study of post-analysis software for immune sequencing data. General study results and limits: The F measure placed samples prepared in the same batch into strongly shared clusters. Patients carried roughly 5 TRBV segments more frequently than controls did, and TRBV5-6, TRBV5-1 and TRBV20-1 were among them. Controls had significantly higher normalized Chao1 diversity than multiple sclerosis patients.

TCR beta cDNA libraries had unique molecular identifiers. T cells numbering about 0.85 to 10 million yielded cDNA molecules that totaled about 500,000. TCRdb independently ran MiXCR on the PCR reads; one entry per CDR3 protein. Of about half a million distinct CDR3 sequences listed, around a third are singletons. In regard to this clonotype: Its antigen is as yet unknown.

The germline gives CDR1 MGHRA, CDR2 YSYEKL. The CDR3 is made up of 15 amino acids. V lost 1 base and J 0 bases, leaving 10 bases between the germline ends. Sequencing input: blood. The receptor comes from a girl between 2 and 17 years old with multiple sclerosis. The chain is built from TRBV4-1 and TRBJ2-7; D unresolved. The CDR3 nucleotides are TGCGCCAGCAGCCAAGGGGATTTGAGCTCCTACGAGCAGTACTTC. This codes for CASSQGDLSSYEQYF.